The 9 T cell receptor beta chains listed next were all sequenced from one sample in a study of blood T cell repertoires in COVID-19 (dated by TCRdb to the early 2020s). The library was obtained by the immunoSEQ multiplex PCR assay. TCRdb re-hosts the immuneACCESS table, in-frame sequences only. Its copies lack some clones; in the studies checked, an unresolved V gene accounts for under half of them, and the cause for the rest is not known. For this sample the table gives approximately 70,000 clones, of which approximately 70% were detected only once. In total, the top ten clones hold around half of the sample. Sequencing was performed on PBMCs or T cells enriched from blood (not recorded which). All receptors derive from a woman aged 60-75 years who had been exposed to COVID-19.

This sequence joins TRBV5-5 and TRBJ2-2; 7 positions agree with TRBD1. The CDR3 runs 16 residues. Germline V lookup: CDR1 SGHKS, CDR2 YYEKEE (reference sequence). With 0 bases clipped from V and 3 bases from J, the junction kept 5 bases outside the gene matches. The CDR3 sequence: CASSLAAGGYTGELFF. The CDR3 coding sequence is TGTGCCAGCAGCTTGGCTGCAGGGGGTTACACCGGGGAGCTGTTTTTT.

This chain's CDR3 is CASSDSLPTEAFF. The CDR3 nucleotides are TGTGCCAGCAGTGATTCTCTACCCACTGAAGCTTTCTTT. The gene calls are TRBV6-1 and TRBJ1-1; no firm D call. V lost 3 bases and J 4 bases, leaving 9 bases between the germline ends. This CDR3 region has 13 residues. CDR1 MNHNS and CDR2 SASEGT come from the germline V gene.

V and J are TRBV5-5 and TRBJ1-6; D is uncertain. This CDR3 region has 13 residues. The germline gives CDR1 SGHKS, CDR2 YYEKEE (reference sequence). Trimming took off 1 base at V and 9 bases at J, with 8 bases between the two ends. CDR3 coding DNA: TGTGCCAGCAGCTTGAATGAGGGTTCACCCCTCCACTTT. Translation gives CASSLNEGSPLHF.

This clone was observed a single time. The chain couples TRBV7-9 to TRBJ2-2; no reliable D call. The CDR3 length is 14 residues. Germline V gene lookup returns CDR1 SEHNR and CDR2 FQNEAQ (reference sequence). The V gene lost 7 bases and the J gene lost 3 bases, with 12 bases spanning the gap. The CDR3 sequence: CASTQSGYTGELFF. The CDR3 DNA follows: TGTGCCAGCACCCAGTCCGGGTACACCGGGGAGCTGTTTTTT.

V is TRBV7-2 and J is TRBJ1-6, with 8 nucleotides matching TRBD1. The germline gives CDR1 SGHTA, CDR2 FQGNSA. There are 15 residues in the CDR3. The J segment lost 8 bases and the V segment lost 7 bases, leaving 10 bases of the junction unmatched. CDR3 bases: TGTGCCAGCAACGCACACAGGGGGGGGGATTCACCCCTCCACTTT. It translates to CASNAHRGGDSPLHF.

V and J are TRBV19 and TRBJ2-7; no definite D call. The CDR3 is made up of 14 amino acids. Germline V gene lookup returns CDR1 LNHDA and CDR2 SQIVND (reference sequence). Deletions cut 5 bases from V and 0 bases from J, with 11 bases between. CDR3 in DNA: TGTGCCAGTAGTGGCTCGACAACCTCCTACGAGCAGTACTTC. Translated, it gives CASSGSTTSYEQYF.

This chain joins TRBV2 and TRBJ2-4; TRBD2 matches 8 bases. With V trimmed by 7 bases and J by 3 bases, 8 bases remained unmatched. Germline V lookup: CDR1 SNHLY, CDR2 FYNNEI. There are 15 residues in the CDR3. DNA for the CDR3: TGTGCCAGCAAAACGACCGCGGGGGGCAAAAACATTCAGTACTTC. It yields the protein CASKTTAGGKNIQYF.

The J gene is TRBJ1-5, the V gene TRBV12-3 or TRBV12-4; D gene uncertain. The CDR3 has 13 amino acids. V lost 1 base, J lost 6 bases, and 7 bases lay in between. The CDR3 DNA reads as TGTGCCAGCAGTTTAGGAGGGATTCAGCCCCAGCATTTT. This translates into CASSLGGIQPQHF.

V is TRBV24-1 and J is TRBJ2-5; 7 positions agree with TRBD1. Germline V gene lookup returns CDR1 KGHDR and CDR2 SFDVKD. The CDR3 runs 15 residues. J lost 2 bases, V lost 3 bases, and 5 bases had no gene match. The chain's CDR3 is CATSDTQGRQETQYF. The CDR3 DNA is TGTGCCACCAGTGATACACAGGGGCGGCAAGAGACCCAGTACTTC.